The clone carrying this T cell receptor (beta chain) was counted only a few times. Its antigen is still unknown. Germline CDR1 reads SGDLS; CDR2 reads YYNGEE. V was cut by 1 base and J by 0 bases, with 5 bases left in between. This CDR3 is built from 15 residues. This specimen belongs to a study of shared clonotypes between healthy human individuals. Study-level results: What rarefaction showed was incomplete sorted-subset sequencing despite large depth.

Produced via immunoSEQ multiplex PCR; TCRdb's table is partial and in-frame only. The repertoire holds 150,000 to 200,000 clones, with approximately 61% as singletons. This TCR was recovered from a man aged 30 to 45 in good health. The sample taken for sequencing was memory CD4+ T cells sorted from blood. As for subset: CD45RA-negative fraction. The rearrangement joins TRBV9 to TRBJ2-6; D is ambiguous. The CDR3 sequence is CASSVFGSGANVLTF. CDR3 coding DNA: TGTGCCAGCAGCGTATTCGGCTCTGGGGCCAACGTCCTGACTTTC.